Below, 11 T cell receptor beta chains from the same sample are listed, as sequenced in a study of blood T cells in healthy people across ages. Sample-barcoded 5' priming and a J-beta primer mix drove a second PCR of about 6 to 12 cycles. TCRdb recomputed calls from the 5' RACE reads with MiXCR, one row per CDR3 protein. The data hold 890,000 or so distinct CDR3 sequences, with around two thirds observed a single time. Sequencing input: blood. The receptors stem from a man aged 25 to 40 in good health.

This rearrangement joins TRBV20-1 to TRBJ2-7; 7 bases fit TRBD2. The CDR3 has 16 amino acids. The germline V gene encodes CDR1 DFQATT and CDR2 SNEGSKA (reference sequence). The V and J ends lost 0 bases and 0 bases, in that order; junction bases with no gene match: 8. CDR3 coding DNA: TGCAGTGCTAGAGATTGGGGCGGGGGTTCCTCCTACGAGCAGTACTTC. This codes for CSARDWGGGSSYEQYF.

J is TRBJ1-1 and V is TRBV15; TRBD1 is a possible D gene (6 bases). The CDR3 extends over 14 amino acids. Germline V gives CDR1 LNHNV, CDR2 YYDKDF (reference sequence). Trimming took 6 bases from V and 3 from J, leaving 14 bases between them. The CDR3 is CATRRGAGDTEAFF. The CDR3 bases are TGTGCCACCAGGAGGGGGGCAGGGGACACTGAAGCTTTCTTT.

The chain couples TRBV7-2 to TRBJ2-1; D uncertain. Trimming left V 3 bases short and J 7 bases short, with 19 bases between. Germline values: CDR1 SGHTA, CDR2 FQGNSA. The CDR3 is 16 residues long. CDR3 coding DNA: TGTGCCAGCAGCTTTTCCTACACGAACCCCTTTAATGAGCAGTTCTTC. It specifies CASSFSYTNPFNEQFF.

The chain joins TRBV6-6 to TRBJ2-3; D unclear. The CDR3 loop spans 14 amino acids. CDR1 and CDR2 (germline): MNHNY, SVGAGI (reference sequence). Deletions cut 6 bases from V and 2 bases from J, with 12 bases between. The CDR3 spells CASSPLGHTDTQYF. The CDR3 nucleotides are TGTGCCAGCAGCCCCCTAGGGCACACAGATACGCAGTATTTT.

The table lists this clonotype with a few counts. The chain recombines TRBV28 with TRBJ2-4; D remains ambiguous. V shed 5 bases and J shed 6 bases, with 20 bases lying between them. Germline loops: CDR1 MDHEN, CDR2 SYDVKM. The CDR3 is 16 amino acids. The chain's CDR3 is CASSPPVAASGNIQYF. In DNA form, the CDR3 reads TGTGCCAGCAGTCCCCCTGTTGCAGCCTCCGGAAACATTCAGTACTTC.

The chain combines TRBV9 with TRBJ2-1, with 7 bases fitting TRBD1. The CDR3 totals 16 residues. The junction had 11 bases not matched to a gene; V was cut back by 0 bases and J by 8 bases. CDR1 is SGDLS and CDR2 is YYNGEE in the germline V gene. CDR3 sequence reads: CASSVAPRTGSHEQFF. DNA of the CDR3: TGTGCCAGCAGCGTAGCACCACGGACAGGATCGCATGAGCAGTTCTTC.

This clonotype came up many times. The CDR3 nucleotides are TGTGCCAGCAGCAGGACAGGGTACGAGCAGTACTTC. This codes for CASSRTGYEQYF. The chain uses TRBV12-3 or TRBV12-4 and TRBJ2-7; 8 bases are shared with TRBD1. This CDR3 is 12 amino acids long. V dropped 6 bases and J dropped 4; count of bases not matched to a gene: 2.

This clonotype is a singleton in its sample. For the CDR3, the DNA is TGCAGTGCTAACGGGGAGCGGCAGGGCCTACGAGGGGCCCAGTACTTC. Its protein product is CSANGERQGLRGAQYF. The genes are TRBV20-1 and TRBJ2-5, with D perhaps being TRBD1 or TRBD2 (5 bases each). V was shortened by 4 bases and J by 9 bases, with 27 bases between the two germline ends. The V gene's germline CDR1 is DFQATT and CDR2 SNEGSKA (reference sequence). This CDR3 is built from 16 residues.

The rearrangement uses TRBV27 and TRBJ1-5, with D maybe TRBD1 (6 bases). V was clipped by 7 bases and J by 3 bases, with 16 bases between them. This CDR3 contains 15 residues. Germline loops: CDR1 MNHEY, CDR2 SMNVEV (reference sequence). The DNA for the CDR3 is TGTGCCAGCAACAGGGATCCCCGTCTCAATCAGCCCCAGCATTTT. Translated: CASNRDPRLNQPQHF.

The rearrangement joins TRBV7-9 to TRBJ2-5, with D perhaps matching TRBD2 (6 bases). The CDR3 is 19 amino acids. Germline V gives CDR1 SEHNR, CDR2 FQNEAQ (reference sequence). V was clipped by 1 base and J by 0 bases, with 21 bases between them. CDR3 nucleotides: TGTGCCAGCAGCTTAGGTCGTGGCGGGGCCCACCTAGACCAAGAGACCCAGTACTTC. Translated, it gives CASSLGRGGAHLDQETQYF.

The chain uses TRBV15 and TRBJ1-1; D unclear. The CDR3 spans 13 residues. V was clipped by 0 bases and J by 6 bases, with 8 bases between them. The germline gives CDR1 LNHNV, CDR2 YYDKDF (reference sequence). The CDR3 sequence is CATSRDLGSEAFF. The CDR3 bases are TGTGCCACCAGCAGAGATCTCGGATCTGAAGCTTTCTTT.